This is a list of T cell receptor beta chains from one sample in a study of blood T cell repertoires in COVID-19. Clones were sequenced by immunoSEQ multiplex PCR, and TCRdb holds only the in-frame ones, with some missing. The repertoire has 200,000 to 300,000 clones, roughly 80% of them found once; the top ten carry 4% to 4.5%. What was sequenced was peripheral blood. The receptors come from a man aged 60 to 69 with acute or convalescent COVID-19. The CDR3 runs from the conserved cysteine through the conserved F or W. Each record gives: J gene, clone size, D gene, V gene, CDR3 DNA, CDR3 protein. D genes are given only for firm matches. Rows may omit the clone size; those that give it use once, few, many or a size class.

>TRBJ1-1|-|-|TRBV5-1
TGCGCCAGCAGCTTGGCTAGCACTAACACTGAAGCTTTCTTT
CASSLASTNTEAFF
>TRBJ1-3|-|-|TRBV9
TGTGCCAGCAGCGAGGGGCTCAACTCTGGAAACACCATATATTTT
CASSEGLNSGNTIYF
>TRBJ1-5|-|-|TRBV6-5
TGTGCCACAGGGGCGGGGGGAGAGCCCCAGCATTTT
CATGAGGEPQHF
>TRBJ1-3|-|-|TRBV6-1
TGTGCCAGCAGTGAAGCAGGGGTGGCGGCCGCGTCTGGAAACACCATATATTTT
CASSEAGVAAASGNTIYF
>TRBJ2-2|-|-|TRBV11-2
TGTGCCAGCAGCTTAGATCTCGTCCGGGAGCTGTTTTTT
CASSLDLVRELFF
>TRBJ1-2|-|-|TRBV2
TGTGCCAGCAGTGGTCAGGTTAACTATGGCTACACCTTC
CASSGQVNYGYTF
>TRBJ2-2|-|-|TRBV27
TGTGCCAGCAGTCCCTACGGGTCTAACACCGGGGAGCTGTTTTTT
CASSPYGSNTGELFF
>TRBJ2-3|-|TRBD2|TRBV5-1
TGCGCCAGCAGAAGGTTGGGTAGCGGGAGAACAGATACGCAGTATTTT
CASRRLGSGRTDTQYF
>TRBJ1-4|-|-|TRBV28
TGTGCCAGCAGTTCCCAGGAAAGTACTAATGAAAAACTGTTTTTT
CASSSQESTNEKLFF
>TRBJ1-4|many|TRBD1|TRBV29-1
TGCAGCGTTGCCGGGACAGGGAGAGAAAAACTGTTTTTT
CSVAGTGREKLFF